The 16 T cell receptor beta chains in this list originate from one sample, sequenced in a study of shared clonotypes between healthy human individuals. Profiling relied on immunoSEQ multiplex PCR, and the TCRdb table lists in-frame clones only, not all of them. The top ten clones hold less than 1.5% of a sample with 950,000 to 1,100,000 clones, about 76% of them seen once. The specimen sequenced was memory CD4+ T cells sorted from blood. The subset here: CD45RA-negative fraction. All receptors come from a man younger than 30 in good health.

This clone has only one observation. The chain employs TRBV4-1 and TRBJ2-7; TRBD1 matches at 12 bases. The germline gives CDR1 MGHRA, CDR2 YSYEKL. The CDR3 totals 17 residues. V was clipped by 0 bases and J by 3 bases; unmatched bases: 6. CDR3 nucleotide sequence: TGCGCCAGCAGCCAAGAATGGGGACAGGGGGCTTTCTACGAGCAGTACTTC. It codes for CASSQEWGQGAFYEQYF.

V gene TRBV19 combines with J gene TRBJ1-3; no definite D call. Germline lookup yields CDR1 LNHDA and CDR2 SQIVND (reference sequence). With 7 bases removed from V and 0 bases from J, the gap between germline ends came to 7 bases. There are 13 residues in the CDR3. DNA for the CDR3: TGTGCCAGTATTAGCATCTCTGGAAACACCATATATTTT. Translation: CASISISGNTIYF.

CDR3 in amino acids: CASRIGQGDYGYTF. CDR3 coding DNA: TGTGCCAGCAGAATCGGACAGGGCGATTATGGCTACACCTTC. The chain links TRBV27 to TRBJ1-2; TRBD1 matches at 8 bases. CDR3 length: 14 amino acids. V trimming: 6 bases; J trimming: 5 bases; junction bases outside the gene matches: 8. Germline V gene lookup returns CDR1 MNHEY and CDR2 SMNVEV (reference sequence).

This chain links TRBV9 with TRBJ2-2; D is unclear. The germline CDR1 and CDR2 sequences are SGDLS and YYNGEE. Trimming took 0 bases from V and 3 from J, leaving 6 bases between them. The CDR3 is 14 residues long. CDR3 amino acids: CASSVAPYTGELFF. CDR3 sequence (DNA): TGTGCCAGCAGCGTAGCACCTTACACCGGGGAGCTGTTTTTT. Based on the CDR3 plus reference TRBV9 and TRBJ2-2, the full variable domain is DSGVTQTPKHLITATGQRVTLRCSPRSGDLSVYWYQQSLDQGLQFLIQYYNGEERAKGNILERFSAQQFPDLHSELNLSSLELGDSALYFCASSVAPYTGELFFGEGSRLTVL.

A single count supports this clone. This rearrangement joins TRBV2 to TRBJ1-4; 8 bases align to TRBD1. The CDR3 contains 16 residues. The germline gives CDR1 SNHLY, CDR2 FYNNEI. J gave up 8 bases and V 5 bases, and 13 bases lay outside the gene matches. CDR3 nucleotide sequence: TGTGCCAGCAGTTCAACAACAGGGGGTCGGCGGGAAAAACTGTTTTTT. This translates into CASSSTTGGRREKLFF.

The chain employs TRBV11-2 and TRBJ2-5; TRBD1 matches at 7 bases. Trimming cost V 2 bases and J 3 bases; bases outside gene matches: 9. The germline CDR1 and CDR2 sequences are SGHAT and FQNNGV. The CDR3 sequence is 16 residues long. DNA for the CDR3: TGTGCCAGCAGCTTAAGCCCGGGGACAGTTAAAGAGACCCAGTACTTC. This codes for CASSLSPGTVKETQYF.

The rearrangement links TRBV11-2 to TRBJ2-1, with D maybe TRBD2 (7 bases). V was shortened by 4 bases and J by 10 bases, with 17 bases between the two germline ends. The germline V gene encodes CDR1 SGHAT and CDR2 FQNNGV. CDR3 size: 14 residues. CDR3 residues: CASSSLAGAMEQFF. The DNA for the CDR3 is TGTGCCAGCAGCTCGCTGGCGGGGGCTATGGAGCAGTTCTTC.

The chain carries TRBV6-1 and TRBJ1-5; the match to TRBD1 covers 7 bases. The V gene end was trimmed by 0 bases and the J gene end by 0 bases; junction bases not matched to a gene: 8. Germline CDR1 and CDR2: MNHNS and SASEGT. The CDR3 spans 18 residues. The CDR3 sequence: CASSEAPGGTNSNQPQHF. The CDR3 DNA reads TGTGCCAGCAGTGAAGCGCCAGGGGGGACAAATAGCAATCAGCCCCAGCATTTT.

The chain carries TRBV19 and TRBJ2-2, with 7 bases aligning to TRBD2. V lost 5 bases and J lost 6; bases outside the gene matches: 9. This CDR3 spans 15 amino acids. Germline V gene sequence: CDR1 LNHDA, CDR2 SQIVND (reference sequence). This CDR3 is CASSRLAGFSGELFF. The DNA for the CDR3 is TGTGCCAGTAGTCGACTAGCCGGATTTTCCGGGGAGCTGTTTTTT. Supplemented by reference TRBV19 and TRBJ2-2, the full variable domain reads DGGITQSPKYLFRKEGQNVTLSCEQNLNHDAMYWYRQDPGQGLRLIYYSQIVNDFQKGDIAEGYSVSREKKESFPLTVTSAQKNPTAFYLCASSRLAGFSGELFFGEGSRLTVL.

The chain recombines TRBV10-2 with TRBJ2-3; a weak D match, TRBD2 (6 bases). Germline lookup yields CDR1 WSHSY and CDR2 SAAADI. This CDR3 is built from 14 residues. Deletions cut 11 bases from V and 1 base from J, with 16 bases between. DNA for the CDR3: TGCGCCGGTTCCGGGTCTAGCGGCACAGATACGCAGTATTTT. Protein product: CAGSGSSGTDTQYF.

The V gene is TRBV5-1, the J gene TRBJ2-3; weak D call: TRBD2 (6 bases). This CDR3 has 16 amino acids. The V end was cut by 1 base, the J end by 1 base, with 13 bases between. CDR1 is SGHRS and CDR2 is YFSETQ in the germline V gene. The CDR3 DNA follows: TGCGCCAGCAGCTTGATTTCTGGCGGGGGCACAGATACGCAGTATTTT. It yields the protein CASSLISGGGTDTQYF.

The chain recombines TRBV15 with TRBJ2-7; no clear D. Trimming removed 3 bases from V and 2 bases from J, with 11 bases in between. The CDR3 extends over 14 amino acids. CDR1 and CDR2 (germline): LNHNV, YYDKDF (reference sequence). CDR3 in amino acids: CATSSSDGPYEQYF. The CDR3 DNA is TGTGCCACCAGCAGCTCGGACGGGCCCTACGAGCAGTACTTC.

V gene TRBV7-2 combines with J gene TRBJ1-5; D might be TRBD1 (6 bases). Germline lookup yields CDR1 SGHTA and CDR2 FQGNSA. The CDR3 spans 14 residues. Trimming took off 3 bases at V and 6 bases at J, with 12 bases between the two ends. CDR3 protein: CASSFGGLGQPQHF. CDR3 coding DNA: TGTGCCAGCAGCTTCGGGGGGCTGGGTCAGCCCCAGCATTTT.

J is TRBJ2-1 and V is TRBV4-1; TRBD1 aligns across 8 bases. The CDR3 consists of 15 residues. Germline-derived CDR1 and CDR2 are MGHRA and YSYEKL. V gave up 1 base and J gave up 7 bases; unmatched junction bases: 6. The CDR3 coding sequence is TGCGCCAGCAGCCAAGTTTGGACAGGGAATAATGAGCAGTTCTTC. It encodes CASSQVWTGNNEQFF.

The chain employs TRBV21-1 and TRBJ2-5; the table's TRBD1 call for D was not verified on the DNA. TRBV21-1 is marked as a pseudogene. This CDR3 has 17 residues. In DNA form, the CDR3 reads TGTGCCAGCAGCACACCAAGAATCGAGACAGGGAGGAAGACCCAGTACTTC. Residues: CASSTPRIETGRKTQYF.

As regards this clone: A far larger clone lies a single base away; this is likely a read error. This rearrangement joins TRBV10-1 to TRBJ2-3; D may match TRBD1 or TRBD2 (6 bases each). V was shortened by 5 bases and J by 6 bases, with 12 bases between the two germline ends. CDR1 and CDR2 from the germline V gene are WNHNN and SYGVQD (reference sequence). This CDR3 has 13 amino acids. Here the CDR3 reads CASSRGVLDTQYF. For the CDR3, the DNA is TGCGCCAGCAGTAGGGGGGTACTGGATACGCAGTATTTT.